This T cell receptor (beta chain) was recovered during a study of control samples from healthy donors and cancer patients. Germline CDR1 and CDR2: SGHNT and YYREEE (reference sequence). CDR3 length: 18 residues. J gave up 2 bases and V 1 base, and 8 bases lay outside the gene matches. Here immunoSEQ multiplex PCR was the method, and the copy in TCRdb shows in-frame clones only, minus some. Here the sample spans over 150,000 clones, 90% to 95% being singletons. The sequencing sample was made of PBMCs. This chain links TRBV5-4 with TRBJ2-1; 11 bases align to TRBD2. The sequence was obtained from a man between 60 and 70 years old with colorectal cancer. This chain's CDR3 is CASSLTSGGAGTYNEQFF. The CDR3 coding sequence is TGTGCCAGCAGCTTGACTAGCGGGGGAGCTGGAACCTACAATGAGCAGTTCTTC.